The present TCR beta chain was sequenced within a study of cytotoxic CD8 clonotypes in ibrutinib-treated CLL. This table comes from immunoSEQ multiplex PCR, and its TCRdb copy is limited to in-frame clones, with some not included. This table has tens of thousands of clones, 60% to 70% appearing once. Germline V CDR1 and CDR2: MRHNA, SNTAGT. The germline V and J ends were trimmed by 3 bases and 2 bases, with 14 bases remaining between them. The CDR3 runs 15 residues. Points from the study as a whole: Exceeding age-matched healthy donors, baseline clonality also tracked the counts of circulating CD8+ T cells. The study found clonality rose at ibrutinib response, then fell toward baseline at progression.

A word on this clone: Its antigen remains unidentified.

The receptor's source is a human donor with chronic lymphocytic leukemia. This chain connects TRBV6-4 to TRBJ2-7; D is unresolved. The sequencing here drew on PBMCs, taken after 24 months of ibrutinib treatment. The CDR3 coding sequence is TGTGCCAGCAGTGATGCGGTAAAGATTCCCTACGAGCAGTACTTC. Translated, it gives CASSDAVKIPYEQYF.